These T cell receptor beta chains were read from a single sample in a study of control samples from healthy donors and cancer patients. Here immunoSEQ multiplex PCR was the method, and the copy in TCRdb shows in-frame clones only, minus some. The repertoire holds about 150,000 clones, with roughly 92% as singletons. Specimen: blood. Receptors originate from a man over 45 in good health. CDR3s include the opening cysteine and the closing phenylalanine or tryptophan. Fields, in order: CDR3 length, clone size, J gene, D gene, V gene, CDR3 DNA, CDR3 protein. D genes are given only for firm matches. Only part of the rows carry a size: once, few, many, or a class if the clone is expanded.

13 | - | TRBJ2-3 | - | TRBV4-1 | TGCGCCAGCAGCTACCAACTTACAGATACGCAGTATTTT | CASSYQLTDTQYF
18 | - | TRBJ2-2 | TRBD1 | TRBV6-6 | TGTGCCAGCAGTCCCTTTCCCCCCGGGACAGGGGGCGCCGGGGAGCTGTTTTTT | CASSPFPPGTGGAGELFF
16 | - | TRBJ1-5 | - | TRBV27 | TGTGCCAGCAGTACCGAAAGGTGGGGGAACAATCAGCCCCAGCATTTT | CASSTERWGNNQPQHF
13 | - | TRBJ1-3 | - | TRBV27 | TGTGCCAGTTGCAGCAGGGCCGGACACACCATATATTTT | CASCSRAGHTIYF
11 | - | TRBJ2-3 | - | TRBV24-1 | TGTGCCACCAGTGGGGAAGATACGCAGTATTTT | CATSGEDTQYF
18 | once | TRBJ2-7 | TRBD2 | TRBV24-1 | TGTGCCACCAGTGAAGGGGGACTAGCGGGAGGACTCGGGTACGAGCAGTACTTC | CATSEGGLAGGLGYEQYF
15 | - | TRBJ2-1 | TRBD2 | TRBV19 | TGTGCCAGTAGTAGTAGCGGGGCCTCCTACAATGAGCAGTTCTTC | CASSSSGASYNEQFF
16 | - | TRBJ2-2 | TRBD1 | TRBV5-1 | TGCGCCAGCAGCTTTGCGACAGGGGGTTACACCGGGGAGCTGTTTTTT | CASSFATGGYTGELFF
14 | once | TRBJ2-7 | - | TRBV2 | TGTGCCAGCAGTGAAGAACTACTCTCCTACGAGCAGTACTTC | CASSEELLSYEQYF
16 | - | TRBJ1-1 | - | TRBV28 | TGTGCCAGCCCCCCACCGAGGGGAACAATGAACACTGAAGCTTTCTTT | CASPPPRGTMNTEAFF
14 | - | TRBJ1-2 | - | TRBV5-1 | TGCGCCAGCAGCTTTCAGGGTGACGACTATGGCTACACCTTC | CASSFQGDDYGYTF
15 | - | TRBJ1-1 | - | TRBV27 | TGTGCCAGCAGTTCCTTATGGGGGTCCGGCACTGAAGCTTTCTTT | CASSSLWGSGTEAFF
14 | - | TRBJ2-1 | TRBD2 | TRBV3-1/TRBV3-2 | TGTGCCAGCAGCCCAGAGGGACTAGCGGGCTGGGAGTTCTTC | CASSPEGLAGWEFF
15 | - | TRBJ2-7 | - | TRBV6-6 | TGTGCCAGCAGTCACCACCCGGGACAAGGGGACGAGCAGTACTTC | CASSHHPGQGDEQYF
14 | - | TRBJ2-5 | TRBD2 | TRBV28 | TGTGCCAGCCGCGCTTCGGGAGGGCCGGAGACCCAGTACTTC | CASRASGGPETQYF
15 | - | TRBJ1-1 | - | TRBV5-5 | TGTGCCAGCAGCTTGGATGGGGGTCTGAACACTGAAGCTTTCTTT | CASSLDGGLNTEAFF
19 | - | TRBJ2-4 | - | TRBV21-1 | TGTGCCAGCAGCAAAGCGCTTTCAGAACAGGGGGAGGCCAAAAACATTCAGTACTTC | CASSKALSEQGEAKNIQYF
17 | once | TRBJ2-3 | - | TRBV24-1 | TGTGCCACCAGTGATTTCGGCCGCTGGGCTAGCACAGATACGCAGTATTTT | CATSDFGRWASTDTQYF
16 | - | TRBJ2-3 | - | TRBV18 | TGTGCCAGCTCACCCCTCCGGGACACGCGCACAGATACGCAGTATTTT | CASSPLRDTRTDTQYF
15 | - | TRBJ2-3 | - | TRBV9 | TGTGCCAGCAGCGTAGCGGGAGACCCCACAGATACGCAGTATTTT | CASSVAGDPTDTQYF
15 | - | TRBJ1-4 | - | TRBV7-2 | TGTGCCAGCAGCATAACACCCTCAACTAATGAAAAACTGTTTTTT | CASSITPSTNEKLFF
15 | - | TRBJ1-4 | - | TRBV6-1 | TGTGCCAGCAGTGAATGGGGGAGCTATAATGAAAAACTGTTTTTT | CASSEWGSYNEKLFF
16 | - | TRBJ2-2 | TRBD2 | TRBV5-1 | TGCGCCAGCAGCTTCCTAGCGGGACGCAACACCGGGGAGCTGTTTTTT | CASSFLAGRNTGELFF
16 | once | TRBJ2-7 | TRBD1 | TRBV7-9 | TGTGCCAGCAGCTTAGCGGGCAGGGGGCCATTCTACGAGCAGTACTTC | CASSLAGRGPFYEQYF
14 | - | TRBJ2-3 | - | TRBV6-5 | TGTGCCAGCAGTTCATCAGGGTTTGGGGATACGCAGTATTTT | CASSSSGFGDTQYF
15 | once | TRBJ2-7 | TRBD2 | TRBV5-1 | TGCGCCAGCAGCGACGGGACTAGCCGAGCCTACGAGCAGTACTTC | CASSDGTSRAYEQYF
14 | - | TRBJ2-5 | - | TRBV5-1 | TGCGCCAGCAGCTTGGTTCTACCCCAAGAGACCCAGTACTTC | CASSLVLPQETQYF
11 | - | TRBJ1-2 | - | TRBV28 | TGTGCCAGCAGTCAAAGCTATGGCTACACCTTC | CASSQSYGYTF
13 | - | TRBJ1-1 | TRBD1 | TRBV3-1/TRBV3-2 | TGTGCCAGCAGCCTTGGGACAGGGGTTGAAGCTTTCTTT | CASSLGTGVEAFF
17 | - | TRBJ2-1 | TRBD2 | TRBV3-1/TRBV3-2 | TGTGCCAGCAGTCCGCCTCTCGCGGGGGGAGTAGGCAATGAGCAGTTCTTC | CASSPPLAGGVGNEQFF
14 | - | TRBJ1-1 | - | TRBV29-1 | TGCAGTCTTTCTATAGGGAACAGCCCCACTGAAGCTTTCTTT | CSLSIGNSPTEAFF
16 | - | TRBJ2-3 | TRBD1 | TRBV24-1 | TGTGCCACCAGTGATTTCCGGACAGGGAGGACAGATACGCAGTATTTT | CATSDFRTGRTDTQYF
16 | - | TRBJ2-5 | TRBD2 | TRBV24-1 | TGTGCCACCAGTGATCCCACACTAGCGGGAGTAGAGACCCAGTACTTC | CATSDPTLAGVETQYF
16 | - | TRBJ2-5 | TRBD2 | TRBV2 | TGTGCCAGCTTCCGAGGTAGCGGGAGTATGCTGGGGACCCAGTACTTC | CASFRGSGSMLGTQYF
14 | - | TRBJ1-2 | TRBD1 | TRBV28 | TGTGCCAGCAGTTTAGGAGGAGGGGGCAAAGGCTACACCTTC | CASSLGGGGKGYTF
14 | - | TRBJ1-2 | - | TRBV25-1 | TGTGCCAGCAGTGAATATGTACGGGGCGGGGGCTACACCTTC | CASSEYVRGGGYTF
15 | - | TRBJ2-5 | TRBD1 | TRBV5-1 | TGCGCCAGCAGCTTGACAGGGGACGTATTAGAGACCCAGTACTTC | CASSLTGDVLETQYF
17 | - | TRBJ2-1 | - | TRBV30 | TGTGCCTGGAGTCCCACTGATGGCGAACCGATCTACAATGAGCAGTTCTTC | CAWSPTDGEPIYNEQFF
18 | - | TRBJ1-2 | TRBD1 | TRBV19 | TGTGCCAGTAGTTCACCCGGGGACAGGGCAGGGAGTAACTATGGCTACACCTTC | CASSSPGDRAGSNYGYTF
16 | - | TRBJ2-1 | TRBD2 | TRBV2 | TGTGCCAGCAGTGAACGGACTAGCGGGGTCTACAATGAGCAGTTCTTC | CASSERTSGVYNEQFF
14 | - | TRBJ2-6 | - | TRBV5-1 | TGCGCCAGCAGCGATTCCTCTGGGGCCAACGTCCTGACTTTC | CASSDSSGANVLTF
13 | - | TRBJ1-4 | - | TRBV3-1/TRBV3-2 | TGTGCCAGCAGCCCGACCGGGATAAAAAAACTGTTTTTT | CASSPTGIKKLFF
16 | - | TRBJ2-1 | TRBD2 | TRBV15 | TGTGCCACCAGCAGTTCTATAGCGGGAGTAAATAATGAGCAGTTCTTC | CATSSSIAGVNNEQFF
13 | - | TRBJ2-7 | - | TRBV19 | TGTGCCAGTAGTATCCGACAGTCCTACGAGCAGTACTTC | CASSIRQSYEQYF
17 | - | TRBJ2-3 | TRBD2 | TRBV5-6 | TGTGCCAGCAGGCGACTAGCGGGAGGGCCCGCGGCGGATACGCAGTATTTT | CASRRLAGGPAADTQYF
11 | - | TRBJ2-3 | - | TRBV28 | TGTGCCGTCAAGGGTAGGGATACGCAGTATTTT | CAVKGRDTQYF
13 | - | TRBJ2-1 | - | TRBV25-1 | TGTGCCAGCATAGGCGGGATACGCGGTGAGCAGTTCTTC | CASIGGIRGEQFF
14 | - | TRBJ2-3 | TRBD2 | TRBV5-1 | TGCGCCACCACCACCGGGACTAGTACGTATACGCAGTATTTT | CATTTGTSTYTQYF
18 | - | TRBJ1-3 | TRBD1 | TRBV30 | TGTGCCTGGAGTGTACAGGGGGGACAGGGCTTCTCTGGAAACACCATATATTTT | CAWSVQGGQGFSGNTIYF
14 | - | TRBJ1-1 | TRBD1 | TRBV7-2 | TGTGCCAGCAGCGCCGTAACAGGGGACACTGAAGCTTTCTTT | CASSAVTGDTEAFF
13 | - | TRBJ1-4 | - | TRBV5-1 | TGCGCCAGCAGTTCTCCTGGGAATGAAAAACTGTTTTTT | CASSSPGNEKLFF
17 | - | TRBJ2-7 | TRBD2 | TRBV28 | TGTGCCAGCAGTTCACCGACGGGAGGGGGGAAAACCTACGAGCAGTACTTC | CASSSPTGGGKTYEQYF
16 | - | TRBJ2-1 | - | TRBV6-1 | TGTGCCAGCAGTGAACAGGGGGTGGGAGGAGGGAATGAGCAGTTCTTC | CASSEQGVGGGNEQFF
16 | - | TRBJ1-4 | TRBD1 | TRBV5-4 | TGTGCCAGCAGCACCGCGGGACAGGGGGTTAATGAAAAACTGTTTTTT | CASSTAGQGVNEKLFF